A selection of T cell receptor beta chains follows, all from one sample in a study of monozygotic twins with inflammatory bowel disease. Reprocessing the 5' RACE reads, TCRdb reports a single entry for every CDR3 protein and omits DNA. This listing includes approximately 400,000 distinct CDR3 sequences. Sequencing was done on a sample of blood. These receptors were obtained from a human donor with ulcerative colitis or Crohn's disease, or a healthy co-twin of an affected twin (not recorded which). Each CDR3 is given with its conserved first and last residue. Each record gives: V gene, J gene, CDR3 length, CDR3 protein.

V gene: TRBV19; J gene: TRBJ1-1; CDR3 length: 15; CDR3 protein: CASSIQGLRDTEAFF
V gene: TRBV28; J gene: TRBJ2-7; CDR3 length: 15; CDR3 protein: CASSFTGQNSYEQYF
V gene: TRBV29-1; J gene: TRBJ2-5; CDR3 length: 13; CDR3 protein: CSVLTGLQETQYF
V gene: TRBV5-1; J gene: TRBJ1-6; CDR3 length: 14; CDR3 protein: CASRWGSDNSPLHF
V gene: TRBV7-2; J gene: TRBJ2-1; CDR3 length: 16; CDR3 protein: CASRAGGPGSYNEQFF
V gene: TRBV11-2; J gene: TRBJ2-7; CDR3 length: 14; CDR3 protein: CASSLMEGGDEQYF
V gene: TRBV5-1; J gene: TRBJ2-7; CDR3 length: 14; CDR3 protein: CASSTGQESYEQYF
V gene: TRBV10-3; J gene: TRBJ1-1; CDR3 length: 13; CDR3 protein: CAIRGRANTEAFF
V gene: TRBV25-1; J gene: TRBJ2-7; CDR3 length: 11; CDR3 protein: CASSVGGEQYF
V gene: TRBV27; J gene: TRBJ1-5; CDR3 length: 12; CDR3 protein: CASQTGNQPQHF
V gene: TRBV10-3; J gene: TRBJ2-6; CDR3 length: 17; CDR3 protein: CAIRPEQGSSGANVLTF
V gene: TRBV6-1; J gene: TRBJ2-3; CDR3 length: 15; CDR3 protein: CASKSPGFRTDTQYF
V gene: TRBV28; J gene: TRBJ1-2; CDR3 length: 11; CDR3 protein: CASSSYVGYTF
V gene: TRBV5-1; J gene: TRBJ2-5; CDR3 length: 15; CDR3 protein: CASSSAPTGSETQYF
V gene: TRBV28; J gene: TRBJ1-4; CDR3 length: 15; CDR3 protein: CASSPLGQANEKLFF
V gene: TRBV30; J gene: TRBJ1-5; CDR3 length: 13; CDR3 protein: CAWSEGGNQPQHF
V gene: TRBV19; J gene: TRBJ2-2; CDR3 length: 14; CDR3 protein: CASRETGRTGELFF
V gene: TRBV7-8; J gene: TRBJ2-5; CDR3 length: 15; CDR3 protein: CASSLVGSTGETQYF
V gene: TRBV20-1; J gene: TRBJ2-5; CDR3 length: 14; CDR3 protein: CSANRDRGQETQYF
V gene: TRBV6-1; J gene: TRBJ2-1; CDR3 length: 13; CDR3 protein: CASKPGLPNEQFF
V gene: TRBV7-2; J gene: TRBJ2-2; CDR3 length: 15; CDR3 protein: CASSLGGQGTGELFF
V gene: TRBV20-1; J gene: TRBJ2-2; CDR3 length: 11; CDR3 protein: CSAIAGGELFF
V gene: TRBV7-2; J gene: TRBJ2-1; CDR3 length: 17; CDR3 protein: CASSLGVGVSSYNEQFF
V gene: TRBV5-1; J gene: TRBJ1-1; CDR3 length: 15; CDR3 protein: CASSEGQSMNTEAFF
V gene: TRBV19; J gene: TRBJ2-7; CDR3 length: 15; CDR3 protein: CASSTTGGGSYEQYF
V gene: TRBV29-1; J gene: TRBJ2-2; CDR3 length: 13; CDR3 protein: CSVDRSNTGELFF
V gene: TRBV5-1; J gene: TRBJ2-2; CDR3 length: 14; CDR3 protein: CASSPREGTGELFF
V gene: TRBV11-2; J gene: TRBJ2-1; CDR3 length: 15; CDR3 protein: CASSFPPGYGNEQFF
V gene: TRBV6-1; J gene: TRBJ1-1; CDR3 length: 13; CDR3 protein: CASRLELYTEAFF
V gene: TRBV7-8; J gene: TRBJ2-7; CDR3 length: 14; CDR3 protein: CASSPIKAKYEQYF
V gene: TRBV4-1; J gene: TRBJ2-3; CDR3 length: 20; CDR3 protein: CASSQDGAGGNPLGTDTQYF
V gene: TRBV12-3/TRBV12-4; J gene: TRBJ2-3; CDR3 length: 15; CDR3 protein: CASRPGQGSTDTQYF
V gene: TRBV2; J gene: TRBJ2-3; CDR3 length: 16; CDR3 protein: CASSGTSGFRTDTQYF
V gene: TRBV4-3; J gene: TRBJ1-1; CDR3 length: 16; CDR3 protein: CASSQDWGPENTEAFF
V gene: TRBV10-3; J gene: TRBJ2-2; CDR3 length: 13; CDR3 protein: CAISEAGDGELFF